There are a few counts of the clone carrying this T cell receptor (beta chain). The antigen remains undetermined. The data stem from a study of CD8 T cells in ankylosing spondylitis. The study, taken as a whole, reports: Clones linked to the disease showed a CD8+ phenotype. They occurred at relatively low frequencies in peripheral blood. A TCR beta motif made of several highly homologous variants seemed typical of ankylosing spondylitis blood.

Preparation of TCR beta libraries was done by quantitative 5'-RACE with molecular barcodes. TCRdb reprocessed the 5' RACE reads with MiXCR, giving one entry per CDR3 protein. The sample consists of approximately 290,000 distinct CDR3 sequences, less than 25% of them appearing once. The length of the CDR3 is 12 residues. Trimming cost V 3 bases and J 0 bases, with 3 bases left between them. The V gene's germline CDR1 is DFQATT and CDR2 SNEGSKA (reference sequence). Sequences were obtained from blood, either unsorted or a sorted T cell fraction (not recorded which). The chain recombines TRBV20-1 with TRBJ1-3; D remains unclear. This sequence was found in a female donor with ankylosing spondylitis or in good health (not recorded which). The CDR3 region is CSARDSGNTIYF. The CDR3 DNA sequence: TGCAGTGCTAGGGACTCTGGAAACACCATATATTTT.